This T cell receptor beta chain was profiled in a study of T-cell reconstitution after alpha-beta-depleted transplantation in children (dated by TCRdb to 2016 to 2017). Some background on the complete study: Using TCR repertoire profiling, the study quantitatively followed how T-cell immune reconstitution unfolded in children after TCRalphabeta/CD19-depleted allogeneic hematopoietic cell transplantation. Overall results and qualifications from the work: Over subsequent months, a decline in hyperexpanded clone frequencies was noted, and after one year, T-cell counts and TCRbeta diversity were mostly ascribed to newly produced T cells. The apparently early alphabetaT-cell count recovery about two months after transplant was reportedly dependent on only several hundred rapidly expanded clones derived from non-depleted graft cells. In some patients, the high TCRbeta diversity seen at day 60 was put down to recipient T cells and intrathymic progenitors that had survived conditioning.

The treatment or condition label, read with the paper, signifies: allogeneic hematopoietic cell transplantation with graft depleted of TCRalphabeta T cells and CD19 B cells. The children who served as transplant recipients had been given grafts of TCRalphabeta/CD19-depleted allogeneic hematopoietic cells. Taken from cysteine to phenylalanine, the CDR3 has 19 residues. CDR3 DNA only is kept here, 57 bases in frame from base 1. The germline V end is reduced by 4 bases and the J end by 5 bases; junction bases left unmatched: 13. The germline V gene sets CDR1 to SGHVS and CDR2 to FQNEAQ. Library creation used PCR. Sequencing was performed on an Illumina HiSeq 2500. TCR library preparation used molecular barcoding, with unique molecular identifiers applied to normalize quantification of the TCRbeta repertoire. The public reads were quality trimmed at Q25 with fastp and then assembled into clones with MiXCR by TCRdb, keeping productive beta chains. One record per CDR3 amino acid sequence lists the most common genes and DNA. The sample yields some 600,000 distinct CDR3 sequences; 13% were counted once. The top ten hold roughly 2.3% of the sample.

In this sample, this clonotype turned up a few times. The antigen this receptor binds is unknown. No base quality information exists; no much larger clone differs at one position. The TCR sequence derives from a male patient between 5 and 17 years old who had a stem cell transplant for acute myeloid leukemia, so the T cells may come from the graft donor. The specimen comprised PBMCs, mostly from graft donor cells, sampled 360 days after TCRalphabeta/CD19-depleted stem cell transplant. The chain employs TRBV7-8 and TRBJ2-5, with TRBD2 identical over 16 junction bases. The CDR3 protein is CASSCGQGTSGRGWETQYF. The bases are TGTGCCAGCAGCTGCGGACAGGGGACTAGCGGGAGGGGCTGGGAGACCCAGTACTTC. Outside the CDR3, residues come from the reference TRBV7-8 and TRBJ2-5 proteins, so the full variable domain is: GAGVSQSPRYKVAKRGQDVALRCDPISGHVSLFWYQQALGQGPEFLTYFQNEAQLDKSGLPSDRFFAERPEGSVSTLKIQRTQQEDSAVYLCASSCGQGTSGRGWETQYFGPGTRLLVL.